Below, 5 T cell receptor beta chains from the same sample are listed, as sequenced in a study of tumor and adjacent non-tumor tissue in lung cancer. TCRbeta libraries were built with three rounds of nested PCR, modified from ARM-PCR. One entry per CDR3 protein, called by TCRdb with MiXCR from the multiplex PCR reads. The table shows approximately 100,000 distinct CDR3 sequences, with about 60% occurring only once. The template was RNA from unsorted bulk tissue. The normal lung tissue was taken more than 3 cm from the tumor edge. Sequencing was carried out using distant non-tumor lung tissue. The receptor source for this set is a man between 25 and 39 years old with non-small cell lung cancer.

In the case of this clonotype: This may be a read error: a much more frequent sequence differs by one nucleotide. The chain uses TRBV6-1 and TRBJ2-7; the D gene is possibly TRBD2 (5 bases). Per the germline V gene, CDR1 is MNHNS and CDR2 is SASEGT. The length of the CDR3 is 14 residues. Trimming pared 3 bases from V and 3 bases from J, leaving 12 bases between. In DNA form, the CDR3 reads TGTGCCAGCAGTGATGGCGGGTGGGTCTACGAGCAGTACTTC. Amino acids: CASSDGGWVYEQYF.

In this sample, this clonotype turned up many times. The CDR3 DNA is TGTGCCAGCAGCTTCGAGGGTGAAGCTTTCTTT. This gives the protein CASSFEGEAFF. The chain couples TRBV5-6 to TRBJ1-1; D is ambiguous. Germline V CDR1 and CDR2: SGHDT, YYEEEE. The CDR3 loop spans 11 amino acids. V lost 2 bases to trimming and J lost 7 bases, with 6 bases between them.

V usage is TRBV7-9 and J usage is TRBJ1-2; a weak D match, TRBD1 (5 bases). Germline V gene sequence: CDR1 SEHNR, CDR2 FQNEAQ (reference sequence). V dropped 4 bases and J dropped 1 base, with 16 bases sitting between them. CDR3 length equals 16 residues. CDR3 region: CASSSGGGKLNYGYTF. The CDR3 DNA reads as TGTGCCAGCAGCTCCGGGGGGGGAAAGCTTAACTATGGCTACACCTTC.

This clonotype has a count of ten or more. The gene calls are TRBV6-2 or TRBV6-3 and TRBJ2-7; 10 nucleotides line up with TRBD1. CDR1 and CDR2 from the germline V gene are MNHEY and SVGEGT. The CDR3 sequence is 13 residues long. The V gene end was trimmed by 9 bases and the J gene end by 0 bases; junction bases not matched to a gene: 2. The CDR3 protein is CASWDRGSYEQYF. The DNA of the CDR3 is TGTGCCAGTTGGGACAGGGGCTCCTACGAGCAGTACTTC.

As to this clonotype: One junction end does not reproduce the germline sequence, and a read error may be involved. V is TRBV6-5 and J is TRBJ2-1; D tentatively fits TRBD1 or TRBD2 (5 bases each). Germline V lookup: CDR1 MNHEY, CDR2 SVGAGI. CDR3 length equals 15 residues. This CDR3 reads CASSASGASYNEQSF. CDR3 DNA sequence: TGTGCTAGTAGTGCCTCCGGGGCATCCTACAATGAGCAGTCCTTC.